One and the same sample provided the 26 T cell receptor beta chains below, sequenced in a study of OX40 agonist ivuxolimab in advanced cancers. The method was immunoSEQ multiplex PCR; TCRdb's version includes in-frame clones alone and lacks a portion of them. The sample lists roughly 130,000 clones, over 85% seen once, with about 0.14% in the top ten. The sample consisted of CD4+ or CD8+ T cells sorted from blood, taken in a trial of the OX40 agonist ivuxolimab. Receptors were obtained from an adult with an advanced solid tumor such as melanoma, head and neck, liver or kidney cancer.

A single count supports this clone. The chain uses TRBV7-8 and TRBJ2-7, with D hard to call. Germline loops: CDR1 SGHVS, CDR2 FQNEAQ. This CDR3 comprises 12 residues. V lost 1 base, J lost 5 bases, and 6 bases lay in between. The CDR3 here is CASSLVADEQYF. In DNA form, the CDR3 reads TGTGCCAGCAGCTTAGTGGCGGACGAGCAGTACTTC.

This rearrangement joins TRBV7-3 to TRBJ2-2; TRBD2 might be the D (5 bases). The CDR3 has 15 residues. From germline, CDR1 is SGHTA and CDR2 FQGTGA. V was trimmed by 0 bases and J by 4 bases, leaving 9 bases between them. The CDR3 region has the DNA TGTGCCAGCAGCTTAACCACGGACTTCACCGGGGAGCTGTTTTTT. Protein product: CASSLTTDFTGELFF.

This clone was recorded only once. This rearrangement joins TRBV28 to TRBJ1-5; a possible D gene is TRBD1 (6 bases). The CDR3 loop spans 16 amino acids. The V and J ends lost 2 bases and 4 bases respectively, with 15 bases between them. CDR1 is MDHEN and CDR2 is SYDVKM in the germline V gene. In DNA form, the CDR3 reads TGTGCCAGCAGTTTAGGTGGCGGGGGCGCAAATCAGCCCCAGCATTTT. Translated, it gives CASSLGGGGANQPQHF.

The chain recombines TRBV2 with TRBJ1-6; possibly TRBD1 for D (6 bases). This CDR3 contains 14 residues. The V end was cut by 7 bases, the J end by 10 bases, with 17 bases between. From germline, CDR1 is SNHLY and CDR2 FYNNEI. Here the CDR3 DNA reads TGTGCCAGCAACGGGGGGGCTCAGTGGTCACCCCTCCACTTT. Its translation is CASNGGAQWSPLHF.

About this clone: The junction does not match germline at one end; this may be a read error. V and J are TRBV6-6 and TRBJ2-3; D unclear. CDR3 length: 14 residues. Germline loops: CDR1 MNHNY, CDR2 SVGAGI (reference sequence). DNA of the CDR3: TGTGCCAGCAGTGACTCCCTGCCCGCAGATACGCAGTATTTT. Translating it yields CASSDSLPADTQYF.

The chain joins TRBV15 to TRBJ2-7, with D unclear. Germline-derived CDR1 and CDR2 are LNHNV and YYDKDF (reference sequence). The CDR3 extends over 15 amino acids. Trimming pared 1 base from V and 7 bases from J, leaving 17 bases between. The CDR3 DNA is TGTGCCACCAGCAGAGTAGCTGGGGATTTGCGGGAGCAGTACTTC. This encodes CATSRVAGDLREQYF. Drawing the rest from reference TRBV15 and TRBJ2-7, the complete variable domain is DAMVIQNPRYQVTQFGKPVTLSCSQTLNHNVMYWYQQKSSQAPKLLFHYYDKDFNNEADTPDNFQSRRPNTSFCFLDIRSPGLGDTAMYLCATSRVAGDLREQYFGPGTRLTVT.

This clone was counted a single time. The chain uses TRBV5-4 and TRBJ2-1; possible D gene TRBD2, 6 bases. CDR3 size: 14 residues. CDR1 SGHNT and CDR2 YYREEE come from the germline V gene (reference sequence). Trimming removed 4 bases at V and 6 bases at J, with 14 bases between. CDR3 loop: CASSVQTSSNEQFF. For the CDR3, the DNA is TGTGCCAGCAGCGTCCAAACTAGCAGCAATGAGCAGTTCTTC.

The V and J genes are TRBV18 and TRBJ2-3; 10 nucleotides agree with TRBD2. Germline CDR1 and CDR2: KGHSH and LQKENI. V was clipped by 4 bases and J by 1 base; unmatched bases: 17. CDR3 length: 20 amino acids. CDR3 protein: CASSRLYLAGDVKGTDTQYF. The CDR3 DNA reads as TGTGCCAGCTCACGCCTTTATCTAGCGGGAGATGTAAAAGGCACAGATACGCAGTATTTT.

The rearrangement uses TRBV4-1 and TRBJ1-1, with D possibly TRBD1 on 5 matching bases. Germline V CDR1 and CDR2: MGHRA, YSYEKL. The V and J ends lost 0 bases and 5 bases respectively, with 16 bases between them. The CDR3 loop spans 16 amino acids. The CDR3 loop is CASSQEGVQVGTEAFF. As DNA, the CDR3 is TGCGCCAGCAGCCAAGAAGGTGTACAGGTTGGGACTGAAGCTTTCTTT.

This chain uses TRBV4-3 with TRBJ1-1; D gene uncertain. V was cut by 2 bases and J by 0 bases, with 19 bases left in between. This CDR3 is 18 amino acids long. CDR1 LGHNA and CDR2 YSLEER come from the germline V gene. The CDR3 nucleotides are TGCGCCAGCAGCCAACTACCAGTCGGGAGACAAATGAACACTGAAGCTTTCTTT. It is translated as CASSQLPVGRQMNTEAFF.

The V call is TRBV6-5, the J call TRBJ1-1, with D uncertain. This CDR3 comprises 14 residues. Germline CDR1 and CDR2: MNHEY and SVGAGI. V dropped 3 bases and J dropped 1 base, with 9 bases sitting between them. The CDR3 coding sequence is TGTGCCAGCAGTTATCTACAGACGAACACTGAAGCTTTCTTT. Protein: CASSYLQTNTEAFF.

The rearrangement joins TRBV5-5 to TRBJ2-1, with D possibly being TRBD2 (5 bases). Trimming cost V 4 bases and J 10 bases, with 9 bases left between them. Germline V gives CDR1 SGHKS, CDR2 YYEKEE (reference sequence). CDR3 length: 11 residues. CDR3 nucleotides: TGTGCCAGCAGCCCTGACTACGAGCAGTTCTTC. It translates to CASSPDYEQFF.

This CDR3 is CASSFLASRYNEQFF. The DNA for the CDR3 is TGTGCCAGCAGCTTCCTGGCTAGCCGATACAATGAGCAGTTCTTC. V and J are TRBV7-9 and TRBJ2-1; D perhaps matches TRBD2 (5 bases). CDR3 length: 15 amino acids. V lost 3 bases and J 4 bases, leaving 13 bases between the germline ends. Germline V gene lookup returns CDR1 SEHNR and CDR2 FQNEAQ (reference sequence).

J is TRBJ1-1 and V is TRBV18; 9 bases fit TRBD1. Trimming cost V 4 bases and J 1 base; bases outside gene matches: 7. The CDR3 totals 16 residues. The germline gives CDR1 KGHSH, CDR2 LQKENI. The CDR3 loop is CASSRGTGRENTEAFF. CDR3 nucleotides: TGTGCCAGCTCACGAGGGACAGGGAGGGAGAACACTGAAGCTTTCTTT.

The chain combines TRBV6-1 with TRBJ2-1; D perhaps matches TRBD2 (5 bases). The V end lost 4 bases, the J end lost 5 bases, and 15 bases lay between the germline ends. Per germline, CDR1 MNHNS and CDR2 SASEGT. The CDR3 spans 15 residues. CDR3: CASSAPQWRNNEQFF. CDR3 in DNA: TGTGCCAGCAGTGCCCCGCAATGGAGGAACAATGAGCAGTTCTTC.

The chain joins TRBV7-3 to TRBJ1-4, with D unresolved. In germline, CDR1 is SGHTA, CDR2 FQGTGA. CDR3 length: 17 residues. V was clipped by 2 bases and J by 2 bases, with 15 bases between them. This CDR3 is CASSLGCQPRTNEKLFF. The CDR3 DNA reads as TGTGCCAGCAGCTTAGGATGTCAGCCCCGCACTAATGAAAAACTGTTTTTT.

This chain links TRBV15 with TRBJ2-7, with D perhaps being TRBD1 or TRBD2 (6 bases each). V lost 3 bases, J lost 0 bases, and 15 bases lay in between. This CDR3 is built from 16 residues. Germline lookup yields CDR1 LNHNV and CDR2 YYDKDF (reference sequence). The DNA for the CDR3 is TGTGCCACCAGCAGGGACCCGGGGGCGAGCTCCTACGAGCAGTACTTC. Protein: CATSRDPGASSYEQYF. Full variable domain (remainder filled in from reference TRBV15 and TRBJ2-7): DAMVIQNPRYQVTQFGKPVTLSCSQTLNHNVMYWYQQKSSQAPKLLFHYYDKDFNNEADTPDNFQSRRPNTSFCFLDIRSPGLGDTAMYLCATSRDPGASSYEQYFGPGTRLTVT.

The chain uses TRBV6-5 and TRBJ2-7; maybe TRBD1 (7 bases). Germline CDR1 MNHEY, CDR2 SVGAGI. This CDR3 region has 15 residues. V was trimmed by 6 bases and J by 2 bases, leaving 17 bases between them. CDR3 sequence (DNA): TGTGCCAGCAGCACCGGGCAGGGGGGTGCCTACGAGCAGTACTTC. This translates into CASSTGQGGAYEQYF.

V is TRBV7-2 and J is TRBJ1-5; TRBD1 matches 10 bases. The germline CDR1 and CDR2 sequences are SGHTA and FQGNSA. This CDR3 region has 14 residues. With V trimmed by 6 bases and J by 4 bases, 3 bases remained unmatched. The CDR3 DNA follows: TGTGCCAGCAGTGGACAGGGGGTAAATCAGCCCCAGCATTTT. Translation gives CASSGQGVNQPQHF.

V usage is TRBV7-6 and J usage is TRBJ2-3; 7 bases are shared with TRBD2. Per germline, CDR1 SGHVS and CDR2 FNYEAQ. V shed 1 base, J shed 5 bases, and the junction held 12 bases outside the gene matches. The CDR3 consists of 17 residues. The CDR3 loop is CASSLGSAGVLVDTQYF. The CDR3, as DNA: TGTGCCAGCAGCTTAGGGTCGGCGGGGGTTCTGGTAGATACGCAGTATTTT.

The V call is TRBV2, the J call TRBJ1-2; TRBD1 might be the D (5 bases). The germline CDR1 and CDR2 sequences are SNHLY and FYNNEI. Deletions cut 8 bases from V and 1 base from J, with 14 bases between. This CDR3 contains 14 residues. DNA for the CDR3: TGTGCCAGCTCTCTGGGGCCCCATAACTATGGCTACACCTTC. It is translated as CASSLGPHNYGYTF.

The CDR3 protein is CASRPTTGNTGNTIYF. CDR3 coding DNA: TGTGCCAGCAGGCCAACCACAGGGAATACCGGAAACACCATATATTTT. The chain couples TRBV28 to TRBJ1-3, with D possibly matching TRBD1 (6 bases). Germline loops: CDR1 MDHEN, CDR2 SYDVKM. The CDR3 length is 16 residues. V gave up 6 bases and J gave up 4 bases, with 19 bases separating them.

The rearrangement uses TRBV5-8 and TRBJ1-5; D remains unclear. Trimming cost V 4 bases and J 4 bases, with 15 bases left between them. The CDR3 totals 15 residues. The germline CDR1 and CDR2 sequences are SGHTS and YDEGEE. CDR3 nucleotides: TGTGCCAGCAGCCTTAGATCGGCGGGGAATCAGCCCCAGCATTTT. It translates to CASSLRSAGNQPQHF. Together with reference TRBV5-8 and TRBJ1-5, the CDR3 gives the full variable domain: EAGVTQSPTHLIKTRGQQATLRCSPISGHTSVYWYQQALGLGLQFLLWYDEGEERNRGNFPPRFSGRQFPNYSSELNVNALELEDSALYLCASSLRSAGNQPQHFGDGTRLSIL.

This clone was detected only once. This sequence joins TRBV7-6 and TRBJ2-5; no clear D gene. CDR3 length: 12 amino acids. V gave up 5 bases and J gave up 5 bases, with 9 bases separating them. Germline V gene sequence: CDR1 SGHVS, CDR2 FNYEAQ. CDR3 sequence reads: CASSPGPETQYF. CDR3 bases: TGTGCCAGCAGCCCCGGACCGGAGACCCAGTACTTC.

V is TRBV5-4 and J is TRBJ1-4, with 10 bases lining up with TRBD1. Losses at the gene ends were 4 bases for V and 7 bases for J; bases not matched to a gene: 10. This CDR3 comprises 16 residues. CDR1 and CDR2 (germline): SGHNT, YYREEE (reference sequence). The DNA for the CDR3 is TGTGCCAGCAGCCAGGATGCCGGGACAGGGGCTGAAAAACTGTTTTTT. Its protein is CASSQDAGTGAEKLFF.

V gene TRBV7-7 combines with J gene TRBJ1-1; 9 bases line up with TRBD1. V dropped 3 bases and J dropped 1; count of bases not matched to a gene: 6. The germline CDR1 and CDR2 sequences are SSHAT and FNYEAQ (reference sequence). This CDR3 comprises 16 residues. The CDR3 loop is CASSLTWTGENTEAFF. CDR3 nucleotide sequence: TGTGCCAGCAGCTTGACCTGGACAGGGGAGAACACTGAAGCTTTCTTT. The full variable domain, completed using reference TRBV7-7 and TRBJ1-1, is GAGVSQSPRYKVTKRGQDVTLRCDPISSHATLYWYQQALGQGPEFLTYFNYEAQPDKSGLPSDRFSAERPEGSISTLTIQRTEQRDSAMYRCASSLTWTGENTEAFFGQGTRLTVV.